This is a list of T cell receptor beta chains from one sample in a study of T cells in Graves' hyperthyroidism and ophthalmopathy. TCRdb independently ran MiXCR on the multiplex PCR reads; one entry per CDR3 protein. Of 500,000 to 650,000 distinct CDR3 sequences in the sample, 17% were seen once. The sequencing input was blood. These receptors were obtained from a woman aged 18-29 years with Graves' ophthalmopathy. Each CDR3 is given with its conserved first and last residue. A D gene is named only where the DNA matches it firmly. Part of the rows lack a size; the others show once, few, many or a class for expanded clones.

clone size | J gene | V gene | D gene | CDR3 protein | CDR3 DNA
many | TRBJ2-1 | TRBV28 | TRBD2 | CASRRSGGYYNEQFF | TGTGCCAGCAGGAGGAGCGGGGGATATTACAATGAGCAGTTCTTC
. | TRBJ2-7 | TRBV19 | . | CAGSIATGRWSSYEQYF | TGTGCCGGTAGTATAGCCACTGGGCGTTGGAGCTCCTACGAGCAGTACTTC
. | TRBJ2-5 | TRBV28 | . | CASMGDWGWETQYF | TGTGCCAGCATGGGGGATTGGGGTTGGGAGACCCAGTACTTC
many | TRBJ1-2 | TRBV12-3/TRBV12-4 | . | CASSHGGSYGYTF | TGTGCCAGCAGTCATGGGGGATCCTATGGCTACACCTTC
. | TRBJ2-1 | TRBV6-2/TRBV6-3 | TRBD2 | CASSHKLAGGNNEQFF | TGTGCCAGCAGTCATAAACTAGCGGGGGGCAACAATGAGCAGTTCTTC
. | TRBJ2-3 | TRBV6-1 | . | CASSSASGTDTQYF | TGTGCCAGCAGTTCCGCTAGCGGCACAGATACGCAGTATTTT
many | TRBJ2-7 | TRBV30 | . | CAWSSSYEQYF | TGTGCCTGGAGTAGTTCCTACGAGCAGTACTTC
many | TRBJ2-1 | TRBV2 | . | CASSERSRGENNEQFF | TGTGCCAGCAGTGAACGTAGCAGGGGCGAGAACAATGAGCAGTTCTTC
many | TRBJ1-1 | TRBV12-5 | TRBD1 | CASGPGQGSVEAFF | TGTGCTAGTGGACCAGGACAGGGATCGGTGGAAGCTTTCTTT
many | TRBJ2-7 | TRBV18 | TRBD2 | CASSPLAGEGEQYF | TGTGCCAGCTCACCACTAGCGGGAGAGGGCGAGCAGTACTTC
many | TRBJ2-1 | TRBV6-1 | TRBD2 | CASSSTQTGTKGHEQFF | TGTGCCAGCAGTTCCACACAAACCGGGACTAAAGGGCATGAGCAGTTCTTC
many | TRBJ2-1 | TRBV6-6 | TRBD1 | CASSYFGQGDAEQFF | TGTGCCAGCAGTTACTTCGGACAGGGGGATGCTGAGCAGTTCTTC
many | TRBJ1-6 | TRBV28 | TRBD1 | CASGTGGAGGSPLHF | TGTGCCAGCGGGACAGGGGGCGCCGGGGGTTCACCCCTCCACTTT
. | TRBJ2-7 | TRBV6-2/TRBV6-3 | TRBD2 | CASSHTGGQYF | TGTGCCAGCAGTCACACGGGGGGGCAGTACTTC
. | TRBJ1-3 | TRBV12-3/TRBV12-4 | TRBD1 | CASSLTGNSGNTIYF | TGTGCCAGCAGTTTGACAGGGAACTCTGGAAACACCATATATTTT
many | TRBJ1-1 | TRBV12-3/TRBV12-4 | . | CASTKTGSSNTEAFF | TGTGCCAGCACCAAGACAGGCTCTTCGAACACTGAAGCTTTCTTT
many | TRBJ2-5 | TRBV10-3 | TRBD2 | CAIKVSSGGPETQYF | TGTGCCATCAAAGTGTCTAGCGGGGGACCAGAGACCCAGTACTTC
. | TRBJ2-7 | TRBV4-1 | TRBD2 | CASSQAGGLAGVYEQYF | TGCGCCAGCAGCCAAGCGGGGGGGCTAGCGGGAGTGTACGAGCAGTACTTC
many | TRBJ1-1 | TRBV3-1 | . | CASSQDLWGGQRAFF | TGTGCCAGCAGCCAAGATCTTTGGGGGGGCCAGAGGGCTTTCTTT
many | TRBJ1-2 | TRBV28 | TRBD1 | CASGAGTGEGYTF | TGTGCCAGCGGGGCCGGGACAGGGGAAGGATACACCTTC
many | TRBJ2-1 | TRBV11-2 | . | CASRGRWGDPSRNEQFF | TGTGCCAGCAGGGGTCGATGGGGGGACCCCTCGCGGAATGAGCAGTTCTTC
. | TRBJ2-3 | TRBV6-5 | TRBD1 | CASSSSLSGTGTDTQYF | TGTGCCAGCAGTAGCTCGCTATCCGGGACAGGGACGGATACGCAGTATTTT
. | TRBJ1-2 | TRBV11-2 | . | CASSDDRSGYGYTF | TGTGCCAGCAGCGATGACAGATCTGGCTATGGCTACACCTTC
many | TRBJ2-7 | TRBV6-1 | . | CASSETPPGAREQYF | TGTGCCAGCAGTGAAACCCCTCCGGGAGCGCGGGAGCAGTACTTC
. | TRBJ2-7 | TRBV6-1 | . | CASSETLDYEQYF | TGTGCCAGCAGTGAAACCCTCGACTACGAGCAGTACTTC
many | TRBJ2-3 | TRBV6-1 | TRBD2 | CASSVTSGGADTQYF | TGTGCCAGCAGTGTGACTAGCGGGGGGGCCGATACGCAGTATTTT
. | TRBJ2-3 | TRBV3-1 | TRBD2 | CASSPPGSGGTDTQYF | TGTGCCAGCAGTCCCCCGGGGAGCGGGGGCACAGATACGCAGTATTTT
. | TRBJ2-1 | TRBV20-1 | . | CSAIDGLPRGESYNEQFF | TGCAGTGCTATCGATGGGCTACCGAGGGGGGAGTCCTACAATGAGCAGTTCTTC
many | TRBJ1-2 | TRBV7-9 | . | CASSLVPGRRTYGYTF | TGTGCCAGCAGCTTAGTTCCGGGCAGGAGAACCTATGGCTACACCTTC
many | TRBJ1-1 | TRBV20-1 | . | CSASLRGWVRENTEAFF | TGCAGTGCTAGTCTCCGGGGATGGGTCAGGGAGAACACTGAAGCTTTCTTT
. | TRBJ1-6 | TRBV6-2/TRBV6-3 | TRBD1 | CASSRQGATSPLHF | TGTGCCAGCAGTCGACAGGGGGCTACTTCACCCCTCCACTTT
many | TRBJ2-6 | TRBV27 | . | CASSSEGAGANVLTF | TGTGCCAGCAGTTCGGAGGGTGCTGGGGCCAACGTCCTGACTTTC
few | TRBJ1-3 | TRBV10-3 | TRBD1 | CATRGQGRSSDTIYF | TGTGCCACACGCGGACAGGGAAGGTCGTCGGACACCATATATTTT
many | TRBJ2-2 | TRBV11-1 | . | CASSLAAGTHFGELFF | TGTGCCAGCAGCTTAGCCGCTGGGACTCACTTCGGGGAGCTGTTTTTT
many | TRBJ2-5 | TRBV12-3/TRBV12-4 | TRBD2 | CASSPGLAGEGETQYF | TGTGCCAGCAGTCCGGGACTAGCGGGAGAGGGGGAGACCCAGTACTTC
few | TRBJ2-1 | TRBV5-8 | . | CASTAGVSSYNEQFF | TGTGCCAGCACCGCAGGCGTCTCGTCCTACAATGAGCAGTTCTTC
few | TRBJ2-2 | TRBV20-1 | TRBD1 | CSARDRGQGTVGELFF | TGCAGTGCTAGAGATCGGGGACAGGGGACGGTCGGGGAGCTGTTTTTT
many | TRBJ2-7 | TRBV20-1 | TRBD2 | CSARGGGSTYEQYF | TGCAGTGCTCGGGGCGGCGGGAGTACCTACGAGCAGTACTTC
many | TRBJ2-7 | TRBV30 | TRBD1 | CAWTPTGSSYEQYF | TGTGCCTGGACACCGACAGGGAGCTCCTACGAGCAGTACTTC
. | TRBJ2-7 | TRBV12-3/TRBV12-4 | . | CASSLAFGNYEQYF | TGTGCCAGCAGTTTAGCGTTCGGGAACTACGAGCAGTACTTC
. | TRBJ1-1 | TRBV28 | . | CASSSTGFKAFF | TGTGCCAGCAGCTCTACAGGGTTTAAAGCTTTCTTT
few | TRBJ2-3 | TRBV4-1 | . | CASSPTPTDTSTDTQYF | TGCGCCAGCAGCCCGACTCCGACAGATACTAGCACAGATACGCAGTATTTT
. | TRBJ1-1 | TRBV13 | . | CASSLGRVEAFF | TGTGCCAGCAGCTTAGGCAGGGTTGAAGCTTTCTTT
many | TRBJ1-1 | TRBV7-9 | . | CASFPAGNTEAFF | TGTGCCAGCTTCCCAGCGGGTAACACTGAAGCTTTCTTT
many | TRBJ2-7 | TRBV7-3 | TRBD2 | CASSLIGAGAPEQYF | TGTGCCAGCAGCTTAATTGGGGCGGGAGCACCCGAGCAGTACTTC
once | TRBJ2-1 | TRBV4-2 | . | CASSQGSTGGANEQFF | TGTGCCAGCAGCCAAGGCTCGACCGGGGGCGCCAATGAGCAGTTCTTC
few | TRBJ2-1 | TRBV4-1 | . | CASSQFAGTPSSYNEQFF | TGCGCCAGCAGCCAATTCGCCGGGACACCCAGCTCCTACAATGAGCAGTTCTTC
. | TRBJ1-4 | TRBV19 | . | CASSITQDEKLFF | TGTGCCAGTAGTATTACCCAGGATGAAAAACTGTTTTTT
many | TRBJ1-4 | TRBV4-2 | . | CASNSAGDGEKLFF | TGTGCCAGCAACTCCGCCGGGGACGGTGAAAAACTGTTTTTT
. | TRBJ2-2 | TRBV4-1 | TRBD1 | CASSQDLGQSSTGELFF | TGCGCCAGCAGCCAAGATCTGGGACAGAGCTCCACCGGGGAGCTGTTTTTT
many | TRBJ2-5 | TRBV7-8 | . | CASISSLRVETQYF | TGTGCCAGCATCTCATCCCTAAGGGTGGAGACCCAGTACTTC
few | TRBJ2-4 | TRBV5-6 | . | CASDGGGGSNIQYF | TGTGCCAGCGACGGAGGTGGGGGGTCAAACATTCAGTACTTC
many | TRBJ2-7 | TRBV20-1 | TRBD2 | CSARLAGGPINEQYF | TGCAGTGCAAGATTAGCGGGAGGGCCTATCAACGAGCAGTACTTC
few | TRBJ2-1 | TRBV6-1 | TRBD1 | CASSPWTGGSDNEQFF | TGTGCCAGCAGTCCCTGGACAGGGGGATCTGACAATGAGCAGTTCTTC
many | TRBJ2-1 | TRBV5-1 | . | CASSLGDTHNEQFF | TGCGCCAGCAGCTTGGGGGACACGCACAATGAGCAGTTCTTC
many | TRBJ2-5 | TRBV20-1 | TRBD2 | CSAPPSGRAGETQYF | TGCAGTGCGCCTCCTAGCGGGAGGGCCGGAGAGACCCAGTACTTC